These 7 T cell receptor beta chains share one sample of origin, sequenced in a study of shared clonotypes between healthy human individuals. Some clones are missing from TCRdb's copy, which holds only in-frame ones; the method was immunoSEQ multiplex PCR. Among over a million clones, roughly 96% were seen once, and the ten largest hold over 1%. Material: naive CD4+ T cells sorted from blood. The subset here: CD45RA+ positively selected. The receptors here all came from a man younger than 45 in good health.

CDR3 nucleotides: TGTGCCAGCAGTGGACAGGGCCGATATGGCTACACCTTC. Its translation: CASSGQGRYGYTF. V gene TRBV25-1 combines with J gene TRBJ1-2; 7 bases line up with TRBD1. V was pared by 4 bases and J by 5 bases, with 4 bases of the junction left unmatched. Per the germline V gene, CDR1 is MGHDK and CDR2 is SYGVNS. There are 13 residues in the CDR3.

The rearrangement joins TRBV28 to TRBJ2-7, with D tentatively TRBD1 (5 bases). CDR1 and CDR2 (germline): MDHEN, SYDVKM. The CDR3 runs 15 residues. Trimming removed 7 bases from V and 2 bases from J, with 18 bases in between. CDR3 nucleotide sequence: TGTGCCAGCAACTCGCAGGGAAATCGTCCCTACGAGCAGTACTTC. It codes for CASNSQGNRPYEQYF.

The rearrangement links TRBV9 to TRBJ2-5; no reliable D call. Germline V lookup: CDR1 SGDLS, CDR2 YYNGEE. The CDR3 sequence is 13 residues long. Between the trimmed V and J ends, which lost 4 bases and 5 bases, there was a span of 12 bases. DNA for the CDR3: TGTGCCAGCAGCCCGAGTGAATGGGAGACCCAGTACTTC. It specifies CASSPSEWETQYF.

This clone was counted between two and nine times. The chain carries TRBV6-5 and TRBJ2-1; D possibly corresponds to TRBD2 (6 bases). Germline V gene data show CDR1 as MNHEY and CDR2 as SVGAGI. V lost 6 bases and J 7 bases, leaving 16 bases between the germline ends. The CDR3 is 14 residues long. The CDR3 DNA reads TGTGCCAGCAGCCTCCGTCGAAGCGGGAATGAGCAGTTCTTC. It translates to CASSLRRSGNEQFF.

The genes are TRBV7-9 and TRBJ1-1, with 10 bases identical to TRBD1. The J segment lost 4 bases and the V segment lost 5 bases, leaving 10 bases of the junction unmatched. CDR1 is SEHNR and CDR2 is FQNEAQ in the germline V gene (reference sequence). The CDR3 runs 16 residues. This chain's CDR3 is CASSPGTGVRSTEAFF. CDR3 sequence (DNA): TGTGCCAGCAGCCCCGGGACAGGGGTTCGTTCCACTGAAGCTTTCTTT.

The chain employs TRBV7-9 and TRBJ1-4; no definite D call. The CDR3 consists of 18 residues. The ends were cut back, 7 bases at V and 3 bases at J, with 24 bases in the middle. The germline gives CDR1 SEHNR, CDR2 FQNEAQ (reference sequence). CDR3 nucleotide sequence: TGTGCCAGCACCCCACTCGACCCGTCCTCCTACGCTAATGAAAAACTGTTTTTT. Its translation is CASTPLDPSSYANEKLFF.

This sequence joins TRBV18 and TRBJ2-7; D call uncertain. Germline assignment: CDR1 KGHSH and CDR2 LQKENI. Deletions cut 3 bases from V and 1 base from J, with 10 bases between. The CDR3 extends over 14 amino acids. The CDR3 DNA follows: TGTGCCAGCTCACCGGGCAGAGATTCCTACGAGCAGTACTTC. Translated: CASSPGRDSYEQYF.